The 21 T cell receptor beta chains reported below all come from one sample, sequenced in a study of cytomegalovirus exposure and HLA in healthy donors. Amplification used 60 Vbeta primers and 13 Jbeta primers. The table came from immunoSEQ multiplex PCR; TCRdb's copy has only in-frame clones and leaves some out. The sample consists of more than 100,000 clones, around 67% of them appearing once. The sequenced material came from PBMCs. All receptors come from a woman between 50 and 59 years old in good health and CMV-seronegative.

The CDR3 region has the DNA TGTGCCATCAGATATGCGGACAGGGTCGGTGATGGCTACACCTTC. Translation: CAIRYADRVGDGYTF. The chain employs TRBV10-3 and TRBJ1-2, with 8 nucleotides matching TRBD1. In germline, CDR1 is ENHRY, CDR2 SYGVKD. The J segment lost 6 bases and the V segment lost 6 bases, leaving 12 bases of the junction unmatched. The CDR3 spans 15 residues.

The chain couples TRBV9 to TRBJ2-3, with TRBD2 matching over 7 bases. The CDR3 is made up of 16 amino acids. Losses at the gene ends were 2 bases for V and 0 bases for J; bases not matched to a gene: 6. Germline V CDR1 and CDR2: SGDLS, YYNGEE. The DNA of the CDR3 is TGTGCCAGCAGCGTTAGGCTAGCGGATAGCACAGATACGCAGTATTTT. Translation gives CASSVRLADSTDTQYF. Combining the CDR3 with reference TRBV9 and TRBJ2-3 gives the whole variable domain DSGVTQTPKHLITATGQRVTLRCSPRSGDLSVYWYQQSLDQGLQFLIQYYNGEERAKGNILERFSAQQFPDLHSELNLSSLELGDSALYFCASSVRLADSTDTQYFGPGTRLTVL.

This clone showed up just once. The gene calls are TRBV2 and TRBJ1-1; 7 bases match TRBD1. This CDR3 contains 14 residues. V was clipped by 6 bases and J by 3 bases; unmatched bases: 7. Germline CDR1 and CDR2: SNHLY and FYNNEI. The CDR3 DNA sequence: TGTGCCAGCAGCGTACAGGGGCCTCACACTGAAGCTTTCTTT. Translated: CASSVQGPHTEAFF.

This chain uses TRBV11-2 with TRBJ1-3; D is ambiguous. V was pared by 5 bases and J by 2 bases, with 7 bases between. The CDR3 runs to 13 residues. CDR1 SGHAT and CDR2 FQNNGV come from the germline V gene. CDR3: CASSPLAGNTIYF. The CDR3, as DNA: TGTGCCAGCAGCCCCCTCGCTGGAAACACCATATATTTT.

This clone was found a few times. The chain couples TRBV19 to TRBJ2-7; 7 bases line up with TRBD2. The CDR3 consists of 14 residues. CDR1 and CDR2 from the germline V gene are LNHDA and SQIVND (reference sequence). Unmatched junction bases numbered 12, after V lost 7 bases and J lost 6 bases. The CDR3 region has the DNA TGTGCCAGTACCCTAGGGGAGGGCTTTGGCGAGCAGTACTTC. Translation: CASTLGEGFGEQYF.

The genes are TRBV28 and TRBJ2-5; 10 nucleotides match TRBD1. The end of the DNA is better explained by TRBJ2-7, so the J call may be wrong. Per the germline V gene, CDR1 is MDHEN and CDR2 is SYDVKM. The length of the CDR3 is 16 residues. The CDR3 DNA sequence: TGTGCCAGCAGTCCTGCGGGACAGGGGTCATACTACGAGCAGTACTTC. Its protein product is CASSPAGQGSYYEQYF.

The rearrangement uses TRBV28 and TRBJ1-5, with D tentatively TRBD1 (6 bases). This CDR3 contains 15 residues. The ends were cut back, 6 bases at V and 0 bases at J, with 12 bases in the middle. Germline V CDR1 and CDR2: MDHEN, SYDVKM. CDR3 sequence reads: CASSLWTDSNQPQHF. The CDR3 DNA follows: TGTGCCAGCAGCCTCTGGACAGATAGCAATCAGCCCCAGCATTTT.

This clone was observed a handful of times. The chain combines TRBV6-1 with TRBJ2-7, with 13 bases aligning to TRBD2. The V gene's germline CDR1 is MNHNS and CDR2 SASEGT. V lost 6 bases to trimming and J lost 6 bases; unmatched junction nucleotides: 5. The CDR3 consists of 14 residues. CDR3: CASRATSGGGEQYF. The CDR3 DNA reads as TGTGCCAGCAGGGCTACTAGCGGGGGGGGCGAGCAGTACTTC.

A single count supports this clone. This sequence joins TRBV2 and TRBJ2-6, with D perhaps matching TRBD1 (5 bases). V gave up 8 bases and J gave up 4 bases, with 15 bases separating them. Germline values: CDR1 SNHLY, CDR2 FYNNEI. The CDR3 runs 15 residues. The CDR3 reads CASGAQGIGANVLTF. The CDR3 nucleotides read TGTGCCAGCGGGGCTCAGGGCATCGGGGCCAACGTCCTGACTTTC.

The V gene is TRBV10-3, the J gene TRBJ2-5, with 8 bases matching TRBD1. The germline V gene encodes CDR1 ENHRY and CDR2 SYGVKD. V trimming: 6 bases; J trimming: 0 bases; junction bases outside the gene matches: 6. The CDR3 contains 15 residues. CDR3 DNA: TGTGCCATCAGGGCCGGGACAGGAGACCAAGAGACCCAGTACTTC. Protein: CAIRAGTGDQETQYF.

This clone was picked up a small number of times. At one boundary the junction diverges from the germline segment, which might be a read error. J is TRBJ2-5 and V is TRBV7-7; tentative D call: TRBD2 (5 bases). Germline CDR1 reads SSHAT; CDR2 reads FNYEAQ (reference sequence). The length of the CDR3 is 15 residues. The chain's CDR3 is CASSLASEQQETQYF. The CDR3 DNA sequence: TGTGCTAGCAGCTTAGCGTCGGAACAGCAAGAGACCCAGTACTTC.

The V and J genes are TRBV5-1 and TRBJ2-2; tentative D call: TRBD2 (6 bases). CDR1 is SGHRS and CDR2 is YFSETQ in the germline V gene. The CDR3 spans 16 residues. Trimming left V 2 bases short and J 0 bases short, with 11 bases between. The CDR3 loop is CASSFSSASNTGELFF. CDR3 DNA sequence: TGCGCCAGCAGCTTCTCTAGCGCCTCGAACACCGGGGAGCTGTTTTTT.

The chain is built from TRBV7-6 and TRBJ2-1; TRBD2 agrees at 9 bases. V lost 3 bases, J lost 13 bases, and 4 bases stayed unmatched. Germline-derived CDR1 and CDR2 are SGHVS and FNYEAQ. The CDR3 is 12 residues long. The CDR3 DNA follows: TGTGCCAGCAGCTTTCTAGCGGGGAAACAGTTCTTC. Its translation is CASSFLAGKQFF.

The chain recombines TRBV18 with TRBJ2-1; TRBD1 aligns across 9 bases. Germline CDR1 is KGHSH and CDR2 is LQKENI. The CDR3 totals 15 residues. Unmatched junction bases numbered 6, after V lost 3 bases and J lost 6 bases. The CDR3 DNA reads TGTGCCAGCTCACCGGGGACAGGGAGGTTCAATGAGCAGTTCTTC. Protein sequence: CASSPGTGRFNEQFF. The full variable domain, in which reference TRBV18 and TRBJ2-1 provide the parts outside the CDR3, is NAGVMQNPRHLVRRRGQEARLRCSPMKGHSHVYWYRQLPEEGLKFMVYLQKENIIDESGMPKERFSAEFPKEGPSILRIQQVVRGDSAAYFCASSPGTGRFNEQFFGPGTRLTVL.

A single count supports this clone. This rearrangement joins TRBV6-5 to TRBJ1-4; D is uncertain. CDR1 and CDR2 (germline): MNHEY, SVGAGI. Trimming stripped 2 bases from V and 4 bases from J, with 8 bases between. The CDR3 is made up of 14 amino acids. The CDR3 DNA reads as TGTGCCAGCAGTTACCAGGCCCTTAATGAAAAACTGTTTTTT. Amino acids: CASSYQALNEKLFF.

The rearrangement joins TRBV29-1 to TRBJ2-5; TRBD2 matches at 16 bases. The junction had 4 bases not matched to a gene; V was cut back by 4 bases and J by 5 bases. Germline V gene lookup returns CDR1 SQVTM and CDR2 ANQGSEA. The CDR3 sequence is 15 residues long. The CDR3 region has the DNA TGCAGCGTTGGGGGACTAGCGGGGGGGCGGGAGACCCAGTACTTC. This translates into CSVGGLAGGRETQYF. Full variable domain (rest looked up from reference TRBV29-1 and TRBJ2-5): SAVISQKPSRDICQRGTSLTIQCQVDSQVTMMFWYRQQPGQSLTLIATANQGSEATYESGFVIDKFPISRPNLTFSTLTVSNMSPEDSSIYLCSVGGLAGGRETQYFGPGTRLLVL.

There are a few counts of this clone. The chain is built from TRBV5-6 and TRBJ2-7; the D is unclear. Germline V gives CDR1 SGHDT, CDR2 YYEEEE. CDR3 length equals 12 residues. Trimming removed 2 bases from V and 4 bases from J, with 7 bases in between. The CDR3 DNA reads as TGTGCCAGCAGCTTAACCAGGTACGAGCAGTACTTC. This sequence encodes CASSLTRYEQYF.

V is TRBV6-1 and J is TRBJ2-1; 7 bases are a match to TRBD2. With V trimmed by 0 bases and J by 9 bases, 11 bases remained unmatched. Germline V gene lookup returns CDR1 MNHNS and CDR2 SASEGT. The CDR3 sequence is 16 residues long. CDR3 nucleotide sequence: TGTGCCAGCAGTGAAGCGACTTACTACTCTAGCGGTGAGCAGTTCTTC. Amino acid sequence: CASSEATYYSSGEQFF.

The DNA of the CDR3 is TGTGCCACCAAGGGGATAGGGACAGGGGGACCCTACGAGCAGTACTTC. Amino acid sequence: CATKGIGTGGPYEQYF. The chain couples TRBV19 to TRBJ2-7; 11 bases fit TRBD1. Trimming at V came to 10 bases and at J to 2 bases, leaving 13 bases not matched to a gene. CDR3 size: 16 residues. CDR1 is LNHDA, CDR2 SQIVND, per germline (reference sequence).

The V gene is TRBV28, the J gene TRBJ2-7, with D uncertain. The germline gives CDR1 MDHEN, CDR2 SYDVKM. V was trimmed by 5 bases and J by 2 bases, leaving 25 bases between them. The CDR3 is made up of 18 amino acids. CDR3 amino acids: CASSPSPYLGSATYEQYF. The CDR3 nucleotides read TGTGCCAGCAGTCCAAGCCCTTATCTTGGCAGCGCAACCTACGAGCAGTACTTC. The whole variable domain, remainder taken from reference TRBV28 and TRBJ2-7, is DVKVTQSSRYLVKRTGEKVFLECVQDMDHENMFWYRQDPGLGLRLIYFSYDVKMKEKGDIPEGYSVSREKKERFSLILESASTNQTSMYLCASSPSPYLGSATYEQYFGPGTRLTVT.

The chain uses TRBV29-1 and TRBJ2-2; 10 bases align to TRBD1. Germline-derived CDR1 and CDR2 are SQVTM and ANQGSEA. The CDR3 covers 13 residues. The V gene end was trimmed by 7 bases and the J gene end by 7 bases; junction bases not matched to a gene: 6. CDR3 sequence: CSASDRGLGELFF. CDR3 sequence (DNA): TGCAGCGCCAGTGACAGGGGGCTCGGGGAGCTGTTTTTT.